Below are 22 T cell receptor beta chains sequenced from a single sample in a study of blood T cells in healthy people across ages. A second PCR of 7 to 11 cycles used a sample-barcoded 5' primer and a J-beta primer mix. MiXCR, applied by TCRdb to the 5' RACE reads, yields one record per CDR3 protein. The sample yields around 620,000 distinct CDR3 sequences, 27% seen once. The material sequenced was blood. Receptor source: a woman aged 70-85 years in good health.

This clonotype came up a few times. The genes are TRBV9 and TRBJ2-5; weak D call: TRBD1 (6 bases). CDR3 length equals 15 residues. Trimming cost V 4 bases and J 4 bases, with 17 bases left between them. Germline-derived CDR1 and CDR2 are SGDLS and YYNGEE. The CDR3 region is CASSPRSDSRETQYF. The CDR3 nucleotides are TGTGCCAGCAGCCCAAGATCGGACAGCCGAGAGACCCAGTACTTC.

The CDR3 nucleotides read TGTGCCAGCAGCCAAGATCCCCCGACAGTTCTTAGCTCCTACGAGCAGTACTTC. Translated: CASSQDPPTVLSSYEQYF. V is TRBV4-2 and J is TRBJ2-7; possible D gene TRBD1, 5 bases. The CDR3 extends over 18 amino acids. The V gene's germline CDR1 is LGHNA and CDR2 YNFKEQ. Trimming took 0 bases from V and 0 from J, leaving 18 bases between them.

Many counts were recorded for this clonotype. The CDR3 loop reads CASSPRRSYEQYF. CDR3 nucleotide sequence: TGTGCCAGCAGCCCCCGTCGTTCCTACGAGCAGTACTTC. This chain connects TRBV16 to TRBJ2-5; D is unresolved. The J call may not be correct, given that the DNA end is closer to TRBJ2-7. Germline CDR1 KGHSY, CDR2 FQNENV. This CDR3 is built from 13 residues.

V is TRBV20-1 and J is TRBJ1-4; the match to TRBD1 covers 8 bases. V lost 4 bases to trimming and J lost 6 bases; unmatched junction nucleotides: 4. The CDR3 is 13 residues long. CDR1 is DFQATT, CDR2 SNEGSKA, per germline (reference sequence). The CDR3 here is CSATGGADEKLFF. The DNA for the CDR3 is TGCAGTGCTACAGGGGGCGCAGATGAAAAACTGTTTTTT.

This clonotype was observed many times. The junction and the germline gene differ at one end; a read error may be behind it. The V and J genes are TRBV7-2 and TRBJ1-4, with D possibly matching TRBD1 (5 bases). This CDR3 contains 12 residues. Germline-derived CDR1 and CDR2 are SGHTA and FQGNSA. The CDR3 sequence: CASSLEGEKLFF. In DNA form, the CDR3 reads TGTGCCAGCAGTTTAGAGGGGGAAAAACTGTTTTTT.

This clonotype was detected ten times or more. The chain links TRBV12-3 or TRBV12-4 to TRBJ1-6; D gene uncertain. Trimming cost V 3 bases and J 13 bases, with 13 bases left between them. The CDR3 covers 13 residues. The CDR3 is CASSFSQATPLHF. The CDR3 DNA reads TGTGCCAGCAGTTTCAGTCAGGCGACGCCCCTCCACTTT.

As regards this clonotype: Mismatch with germline at one junction end may stem from a read error. The chain is built from TRBV6-1 and TRBJ2-2, with D possibly being TRBD1 or TRBD2 (5 bases each). Germline lookup yields CDR1 MNHNS and CDR2 SASEGT. The CDR3 covers 12 residues. CDR3 loop: CASSLGTGERFF. CDR3 DNA sequence: TGTGCCAGCAGTCTAGGGACCGGGGAGCGGTTTTTT.

The rearrangement joins TRBV20-1 to TRBJ2-1; tentatively, D is TRBD2 (5 bases). CDR3 size: 13 residues. V was pared by 5 bases and J by 6 bases, with 14 bases between. The V gene's germline CDR1 is DFQATT and CDR2 SNEGSKA (reference sequence). The CDR3, as DNA: TGCAGTGCTGTCAACACTGGGAGCAATGAGCAGTTCTTC. It is translated as CSAVNTGSNEQFF.

There are a few counts of this clonotype. This chain uses TRBV9 with TRBJ2-3; D assignment may be TRBD1 or TRBD2 (6 bases each). CDR3 length: 16 residues. The V and J ends lost 4 bases and 1 base respectively, with 16 bases between them. Germline V gene data show CDR1 as SGDLS and CDR2 as YYNGEE. CDR3 region: CASSLTVGGRTDTQYF. The CDR3 DNA reads as TGTGCCAGCAGCCTAACCGTTGGGGGGCGCACAGATACGCAGTATTTT. The full variable domain, its missing parts supplied by reference TRBV9 and TRBJ2-3, is DSGVTQTPKHLITATGQRVTLRCSPRSGDLSVYWYQQSLDQGLQFLIQYYNGEERAKGNILERFSAQQFPDLHSELNLSSLELGDSALYFCASSLTVGGRTDTQYFGPGTRLTVL.

The V call is TRBV29-1, the J call TRBJ1-5, with TRBD1 identical over 7 bases. The V gene's germline CDR1 is SQVTM and CDR2 ANQGSEA. The CDR3 is 12 residues long. V shed 7 bases and J 7 bases; nucleotides not matched to a gene: 7. The CDR3 is CSGGQDGQPQHF. CDR3 bases: TGCAGCGGCGGACAGGACGGGCAGCCCCAGCATTTT.

This clonotype was seen a few times. V gene TRBV27 combines with J gene TRBJ2-5; TRBD2 matches 9 bases. The CDR3 extends over 18 amino acids. Looked up from germline, CDR1 is MNHEY and CDR2 is SMNVEV (reference sequence). The ends lost 0 bases at V and 1 base at J; junction bases unmatched: 9. The CDR3 nucleotides are TGTGCCAGCAGTTTATCGCCTATAGCGGGGGTCTTCCAAGAGACCCAGTACTTC. It codes for CASSLSPIAGVFQETQYF.

A few counts support this clonotype. In DNA form, the CDR3 reads TGTGCCAGCAGTTTCCTAGCGGGGGGAACAACAGATACGCAGTATTTT. This codes for CASSFLAGGTTDTQYF. The chain has TRBV6-5 and TRBJ2-3, with TRBD2 identical over 11 bases. V was pared by 4 bases and J by 3 bases, with 6 bases of the junction left unmatched. The CDR3 is made up of 16 amino acids. In germline, CDR1 is MNHEY, CDR2 SVGAGI.

This rearrangement joins TRBV12-3 or TRBV12-4 to TRBJ2-5; the D gene is possibly TRBD2 (6 bases). The J call may be incorrect, as the DNA end agrees better with TRBJ2-1. CDR3 length equals 12 residues. DNA for the CDR3: TGTGCCAGCAGGCGGGACGGCGGGGAGCAGTTCTTC. Protein: CASRRDGGEQFF.

This sequence joins TRBV18 and TRBJ1-2; D might be TRBD1 (5 bases). V lost 4 bases and J lost 5, with 11 bases in between. The CDR3 has 13 residues. Per germline, CDR1 KGHSH and CDR2 LQKENI. CDR3 in amino acids: CASSHRGDYGYTF. CDR3 DNA: TGTGCCAGCTCACATCGGGGGGATTATGGCTACACCTTC.

The chain couples TRBV4-1 to TRBJ2-1; maybe TRBD2 (6 bases). Trimming took 5 bases from V and 10 from J, leaving 9 bases between them. Per germline, CDR1 MGHRA and CDR2 YSYEKL. There are 11 residues in the CDR3. CDR3 DNA sequence: TGCGCCAGCAGCGTAGCGGACGAGCAGTTCTTC. Translating it yields CASSVADEQFF.

V gene TRBV28 combines with J gene TRBJ1-4; unclear D gene. CDR1 and CDR2 from the germline V gene are MDHEN and SYDVKM. V gave up 2 bases and J gave up 5 bases, with 9 bases separating them. The CDR3 has 14 residues. CDR3 protein: CASSLAQRNEKLFF. CDR3 nucleotides: TGTGCCAGCAGTTTAGCACAGAGAAATGAAAAACTGTTTTTT.

The chain carries TRBV5-1 and TRBJ2-7; D perhaps matches TRBD2 (5 bases). The CDR3 extends over 14 amino acids. Germline V lookup: CDR1 SGHRS, CDR2 YFSETQ. Trimming shortened V by 0 bases and J by 7 bases, and 14 bases separated the two germline ends. DNA for the CDR3: TGCGCCAGCAGCTTGGCCGAAGTGGGCGGGGAGCAGTACTTC. Its translation is CASSLAEVGGEQYF.

The rearrangement links TRBV4-2 to TRBJ2-2; D unclear. CDR3 size: 14 residues. V was cut by 3 bases and J by 4 bases, with 9 bases left in between. Germline CDR1 and CDR2: LGHNA and YNFKEQ. Here the CDR3 DNA reads TGTGCCAGCAGCCAGGCCCTCGGCACCGGGGAGCTGTTTTTT. Its translation: CASSQALGTGELFF.

The sample holds a few counts of this clonotype. This chain links TRBV20-1 with TRBJ2-1; a possible D gene is TRBD2 (5 bases). The CDR3 consists of 14 residues. Trimming stripped 7 bases from V and 4 bases from J, with 17 bases between. CDR1 and CDR2 (germline): DFQATT, SNEGSKA (reference sequence). The CDR3 spells CSGTQGRGYNEQFF. In DNA form, the CDR3 reads TGCAGTGGAACCCAAGGACGGGGATACAATGAGCAGTTCTTC.

The V gene is TRBV6-6, the J gene TRBJ1-5; D is uncertain. The length of the CDR3 is 14 residues. The V gene lost 0 bases and the J gene lost 3 bases, with 6 bases spanning the gap. Germline assignment: CDR1 MNHNY and CDR2 SVGAGI (reference sequence). This chain's CDR3 is CASSYSVPNQPQHF. As DNA, the CDR3 is TGTGCCAGCAGTTACTCCGTCCCCAATCAGCCCCAGCATTTT.

Concerning this clonotype itself: One end of the junction does not line up with germline, which may come from a read error. The chain recombines TRBV5-1 with TRBJ2-2; 9 bases line up with TRBD2. The CDR3 runs 16 residues. Germline CDR1 and CDR2: SGHRS and YFSETQ. The CDR3 is CASSIRLAENTGELFF. CDR3 coding DNA: TGCGCCAGCAGCATTAGACTAGCGGAGAACACCGGGGAACTGTTTTTT.

This clonotype was seen a few times. The V and J genes are TRBV6-1 and TRBJ2-1; D possibly corresponds to TRBD2 (5 bases). V lost 6 bases, J lost 8 bases, and 20 bases lay in between. CDR1 and CDR2 (germline): MNHNS, SASEGT. The CDR3 length is 15 residues. CDR3 in DNA: TGTGCCAGCAGGGGCGGGCCCCACGAAGGTTATGAGCAGTTCTTC. Its translation: CASRGGPHEGYEQFF.